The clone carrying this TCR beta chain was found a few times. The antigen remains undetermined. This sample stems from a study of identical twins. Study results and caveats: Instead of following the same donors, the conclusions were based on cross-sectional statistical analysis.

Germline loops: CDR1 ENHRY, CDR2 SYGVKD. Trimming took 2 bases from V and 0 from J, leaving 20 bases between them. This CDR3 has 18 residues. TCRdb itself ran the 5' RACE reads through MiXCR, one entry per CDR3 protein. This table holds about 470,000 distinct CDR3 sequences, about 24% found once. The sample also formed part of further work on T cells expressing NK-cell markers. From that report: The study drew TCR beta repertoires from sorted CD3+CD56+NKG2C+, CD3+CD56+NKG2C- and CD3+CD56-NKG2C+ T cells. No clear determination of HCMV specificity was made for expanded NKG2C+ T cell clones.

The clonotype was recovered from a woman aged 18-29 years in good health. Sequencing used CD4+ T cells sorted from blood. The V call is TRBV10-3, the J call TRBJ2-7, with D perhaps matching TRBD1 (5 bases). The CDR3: CAISEEGLVETASYEQYF. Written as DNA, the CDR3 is TGTGCCATCAGTGAGGAAGGTCTTGTCGAGACAGCCTCCTACGAGCAGTACTTC.